This section outlines one TCR beta chain sequence together with its context. The specificity of this receptor is unknown. The input lacks base qualities; no much larger clone sits a single base away. These data originate in a study of PD-L1 blockade in urothelial cancer (dated by TCRdb to between 2016 and 2019). Regarding the research as a whole: Every patient began therapy at some point between 2013 and 2015 and was given atezolizumab 1,200 mg intravenously every 3 weeks. Blood samples gave median yields of around 140,000 T cells and around 88,000 unique TCRs, along with a median clonality of around 0.075. Blood samples were analyzed at two time points: 3 weeks after treatment start (second dose) and 6 weeks after treatment start. Somatic, immune and clinical correlates of response to PD-L1 blockade with atezolizumab in urothelial cancer were the focus of an exploratory multi-omic analysis. Patients had an ECOG performance status of 0 or 1 and had received between 0 and 3 prior chemotherapy regimens. Durable clinical benefit meant progression-free survival longer than 6 months, and TCR features were also tested against progression-free and overall survival. Approximately 29 patients had pretreatment blood TCR-seq, about 24 had at least one posttreatment blood collection, and about 24 had tumor TCR-seq. Twenty-five of 29 patients were males with bladder-origin urothelial cancer, and about 65% of the roughly 30 reported a prior smoking history. TCR sequencing covered pretreatment tumor samples and matched, serially collected peripheral blood taken before and after atezolizumab treatment. Durable clinical benefit was achieved by nine patients but not by the remaining 20. In the same patients who had TCR sequencing, pretreatment tumors also underwent whole exome sequencing and RNA sequencing.

Each PCR received spiked-in synthetic TCR analog templates so that absolute template abundance could be estimated from read counts. The immunoSEQ assay was used to amplify TCRbeta CDR3 regions from genomic DNA with bias-controlled V and J gene primers. Sequencing of rearranged TCRbeta segments was done at approximately 20X coverage. Per the source publication's procedure: Clustering was used to correct sequencing errors, and CDR3s were annotated against IMGT so that V, D and J genes could be assigned. Downstream analyses used only productive TCRbeta rearrangements, leaving out any out-of-frame or stop-codon sequences. To compute clonality, Shannon entropy was normalized by the log of the number of unique productive sequences and then subtracted from one. Clones differing between time points or between blood and tumor were identified by Fisher's exact test with Benjamini-Hochberg correction at adjusted p below 0.01. Sourced from immuneACCESS, this table was stored by TCRdb with only in-frame sequences that have V and J called. A share of the clones is absent; for the studies checked, an unresolved V gene accounts for under half, and the remainder has no known explanation. That table is the source of V, J and clone size, and D and trimming were worked out from the DNA. This sample gives about 80,000 clones in total; 87% of them show up just once. Of the sample, 5% to 6% is held by the ten largest clones.

Overall study results and their limits: Improved progression-free and overall survival was found to be associated with pretreatment peripheral blood TCR clonality below the median. Because the sample size was small (n ≈ 27) and many exploratory analyses were performed, the results are intended to be hypothesis-generating. Greater expansion of tumor-associated TCR clones in peripheral blood 3 weeks after the start of treatment was observed in patients with durable benefit (n ≈ 22, p = 0.022).

A total of some 30 patients with locally advanced or metastatic urothelial carcinoma, treated at Memorial Sloan Kettering on a trial protocol, made up the cohort. Peripheral blood mononuclear cells were collected pretreatment and during treatment, with between 1 and 8 total time points obtained per patient. The Qiagen DNeasy Blood extraction kit was used to purify genomic DNA from total PBMCs and tumor samples. PBMCs were collected pretreatment and during treatment, and were isolated and stored as previously described. Looking up the germline V gene yields CDR1 MDHEN and CDR2 SYDVKM. Between the V and J ends, shortened by 6 bases and 4 bases respectively, the junction contains 13 bases. Taken from cysteine to phenylalanine, the CDR3 has 13 residues. Just the 39-base CDR3 DNA is kept, in frame starting at base 1.

Sequencing used PBMCs, obtained around atezolizumab (anti-PD-L1) treatment. This TCR came from a woman aged 70 to 79 with urothelial cancer. Recombination linked TRBV28 to TRBJ2-7; no D segment can be confidently identified. The DNA is TGTGCCAGCAGCCCTACCGACATTTACGAGCAGTACTTC. Its translation reads: CASSPTDIYEQYF. With the portions outside the CDR3 filled from the reference TRBV28 and TRBJ2-7 genes, the complete variable region becomes DVKVTQSSRYLVKRTGEKVFLECVQDMDHENMFWYRQDPGLGLRLIYFSYDVKMKEKGDIPEGYSVSREKKERFSLILESASTNQTSMYLCASSPTDIYEQYFGPGTRLTVT.